These T cell receptor beta chains were read from a single sample in a study of human T cells and chemical hapten exposure. Via MiXCR, TCRdb re-called the RACE reads, giving one row per CDR3 protein. In the table there are about 90,000 distinct CDR3 sequences, 7.5% to 9.5% of which are singletons. Sample: whole blood, taken in connection with sensitization to the hapten diphenylcyclopropenone (DPC). The receptors here all came from a man in his forties with alopecia areata. Some clones in this sample may be carry-over from other donors' samples. The CDR3 runs from the conserved cysteine through the conserved F or W. D genes are given only for firm matches. A clone size is listed for some rows: how often the clone was seen (once, few, many), or a class if it is expanded.

V	D	J	size	CDR3	DNA
TRBV7-2	TRBD1	TRBJ1-4	few	CASSRDRNEKLFF	TGTGCCAGCAGCAGGGACAGGAATGAAAAACTGTTTTTT
TRBV5-1	-	TRBJ2-3	many	CASSLRDQVTDTQYF	TGCGCCAGCAGCTTGCGAGATCAAGTCACAGATACGCAGTATTTT
TRBV6-2/TRBV6-3	TRBD2	TRBJ2-3	-	CASFHLTVAGGMNTQYF	TGTGCCAGCTTCCACCTCACTGTAGCGGGAGGGATGAATACGCAGTATTTT
TRBV4-1	TRBD1	TRBJ1-5	-	CASSQSRGGSNQPQHF	TGCGCCAGCAGCCAATCCAGGGGGGGTAGCAATCAGCCCCAGCATTTT
TRBV7-2	TRBD1	TRBJ2-7	few	CASRQGQGIYEQYF	TGTGCCAGCAGACAGGGACAGGGGATTTACGAGCAGTACTTC
TRBV20-1	TRBD1	TRBJ1-5	many	CSVATGTNQPQHF	TGCAGTGTTGCGACAGGGACGAATCAGCCCCAGCATTTT
TRBV28	-	TRBJ2-1	few	CASTREKAVGVGEQFF	TGTGCCAGCACCCGAGAAAAAGCGGTAGGGGTGGGTGAGCAGTTCTTC
TRBV25-1	TRBD1	TRBJ2-1	-	CASRTGGNEQFF	TGTGCCAGCAGGACAGGGGGCAATGAGCAGTTCTTC
TRBV11-1	-	TRBJ2-3	many	CASSRGLEDTQYF	TGTGCCAGCAGCCGAGGACTGGAGGATACGCAGTATTTT
TRBV6-2/TRBV6-3	-	TRBJ1-1	many	CASSPADPRTEAFF	TGTGCCAGCAGCCCCGCTGACCCGCGGACTGAAGCTTTCTTT
TRBV29-1	TRBD2	TRBJ2-1	few	CSAEIGDYYYNEQFF	TGCAGCGCCGAGATAGGGGACTATTATTACAATGAGCAGTTCTTC
TRBV6-2/TRBV6-3	-	TRBJ1-2	many	CASKQGDTYGYTF	TGTGCCAGCAAACAAGGGGATACCTATGGCTACACCTTC
TRBV21-1	-	TRBJ2-2	few	CASSPTDRGRTGELFF	TGTGCCAGCAGCCCTACCGACAGGGGGCGTACCGGGGAGCTGTTTTTT
TRBV25-1	-	TRBJ2-1	-	CASSFGAGAEQFF	TGTGCCAGCAGCTTTGGGGCAGGGGCTGAGCAGTTCTTC
TRBV9	-	TRBJ1-6	-	CASSPWEAGINSPLHF	TGTGCCAGCAGCCCTTGGGAGGCAGGGATAAATTCACCCCTCCACTTT
TRBV9	TRBD2	TRBJ2-5	-	CASSKGLAGGPMETQYF	TGTGCCAGCAGCAAGGGACTAGCGGGAGGGCCGATGGAGACCCAGTACTTC
TRBV10-3	TRBD2	TRBJ2-1	-	CAISELAGSDEQFF	TGTGCCATCAGTGAGTTAGCGGGAAGTGATGAGCAGTTCTTC
TRBV7-2	TRBD1	TRBJ1-2	-	CASSFQGANYGYTF	TGTGCCAGCAGCTTTCAGGGGGCTAACTATGGCTACACCTTC
TRBV12-3/TRBV12-4	-	TRBJ2-7	-	CASSRDQPPYEQYF	TGTGCCAGCAGTCGGGACCAGCCGCCCTACGAGCAGTACTTC
TRBV9	TRBD2	TRBJ2-5	-	CASSPLGPGGETQYF	TGTGCCAGCAGCCCCCTGGGGCCGGGGGGGGAGACCCAGTACTTC
TRBV7-2	TRBD1	TRBJ2-3	many	CASSLGQGARADTQYF	TGTGCCAGCAGCCTGGGACAGGGGGCAAGAGCAGATACGCAGTATTTT
TRBV29-1	-	TRBJ2-3	many	CSVRTGDTQYF	TGCAGCGTTAGGACTGGAGATACGCAGTATTTT
TRBV5-4	-	TRBJ2-5	many	CASSLERGWETQYF	TGTGCCAGCAGCTTGGAGAGGGGATGGGAGACCCAGTACTTC
TRBV7-2	-	TRBJ2-5	-	CASSLVSAVQETQYF	TGTGCCAGCAGCTTAGTATCAGCGGTCCAAGAGACCCAGTACTTC
TRBV4-1	TRBD2	TRBJ2-3	many	CAISLAGIADTQYF	TGCGCCATTTCACTAGCGGGAATTGCAGATACGCAGTATTTT
TRBV6-2/TRBV6-3	TRBD1	TRBJ1-2	-	CASSTGTVRVRYTF	TGTGCCAGCAGTACCGGGACAGTCCGAGTTCGCTACACCTTC
TRBV7-9	-	TRBJ2-2	few	CASRGARTGELFF	TGTGCCAGCAGGGGGGCAAGGACCGGGGAGCTGTTTTTT
TRBV19	TRBD2	TRBJ2-1	once	CASSIFSGGPSSYNEQFF	TGTGCCAGTAGTATATTTAGCGGGGGGCCGAGCTCCTACAATGAGCAGTTCTTC
TRBV7-2	-	TRBJ2-1	-	CASSLPDSYNEQFF	TGTGCCAGCAGCTTACCGGATTCCTACAATGAGCAGTTCTTC
TRBV24-1	TRBD2	TRBJ2-3	-	CATSDWTSGRGDTQYF	TGTGCCACCAGTGACTGGACTAGCGGGAGGGGAGATACGCAGTATTTT
TRBV30	TRBD1	TRBJ1-5	-	CAWTQDRGREPQHF	TGTGCCTGGACCCAGGACAGGGGGCGCGAGCCCCAGCATTTT
TRBV20-1	TRBD2	TRBJ2-7	many	CSADSSGITDEQYF	TGCAGTGCAGATTCTAGCGGGATAACGGACGAGCAGTACTTC
TRBV7-2	-	TRBJ1-2	-	CASSLLEGAYNGYTF	TGTGCCAGCAGCTTGCTGGAAGGAGCGTACAATGGCTACACCTTC
TRBV6-2/TRBV6-3	-	TRBJ2-3	-	CASSGTVADTQYF	TGTGCCAGCAGCGGGACCGTCGCAGATACGCAGTATTTT
TRBV28	TRBD1	TRBJ1-1	many	CASSLGTGVFTEAFF	TGTGCCAGCAGTCTCGGGACAGGCGTTTTCACTGAAGCTTTCTTT
TRBV7-2	TRBD1	TRBJ2-1	few	CASSSRDRDEQFF	TGTGCCAGCAGCTCACGGGACAGGGACGAGCAGTTCTTC
TRBV12-3/TRBV12-4	-	TRBJ1-1	many	CASSSSWAAFF	TGTGCCAGCAGTTCCTCCTGGGCAGCTTTCTTT
TRBV28	TRBD1	TRBJ1-5	many	CASSLVQGNQPQHF	TGTGCCAGCAGTTTAGTACAGGGGAATCAGCCCCAGCATTTT
TRBV28	-	TRBJ1-5	-	CASSTVRQEGQPQHF	TGTGCCAGCAGCACCGTCCGACAGGAAGGTCAGCCCCAGCATTTT
TRBV9	-	TRBJ1-1	few	CASSGGAGTEAFF	TGTGCCAGCAGCGGAGGGGCAGGCACTGAAGCTTTCTTT
TRBV20-1	-	TRBJ1-5	few	CSAGVGNQPQHF	TGCAGTGCTGGGGTTGGGAATCAGCCCCAGCATTTT